The text below deals with one TCR beta chain. Its target is not known. RNA extraction was followed by reverse transcription into cDNA, which acted as the sequencing template. Measured with immunoSEQ multiplex PCR; TCRdb has only the in-frame clones, and not every one. The data contain approximately 170,000 clones, less than 70% of them seen just once; the ten biggest clones take up over 12%. This record belongs to a study of CD8+ T cells in alopecia areata. The overall study: Patients received oral tofacitinib, 5 to 10 mg twice daily, for moderate-to-severe alopecia areata. Percentage of affected scalp area was the basis on which treated patients' severity was scored. Study-wide results and caveats: There was only one nonresponder, so it was unclear how baseline CD8+ expansion relates to response. While tofacitinib was given, many expanded lesional clones persisted in scalp and blood.

Treatment noted: oral pan-JAK inhibitor, 5-10 mg twice daily. This receptor was obtained from a human donor with alopecia areata. The sample here was CD4+ T cells sorted from blood, taken at week 24, from a patient treated with tofacitinib.

The CDR3 is CASSLHMNTEAFF. CDR3 DNA: TGTGCCAGCAGCTTACACATGAACACTGAAGCTTTCTTT. The chain recombines TRBV11-3 with TRBJ1-1; D remains unclear. Germline V gene data show CDR1 as SGHNT and CDR2 as YENEEA. V gave up 2 bases and J gave up 0 bases, with 4 bases separating them. The CDR3 runs to 13 residues.